The clone carrying this T cell receptor beta chain was detected a few times. The target antigen is unknown. The CDR3 runs 14 residues. V was clipped by 6 bases and J by 3 bases, with 12 bases between them. This sample was taken from a study of T cell repertoires in cytomegalovirus infection. Study details: Signatures in public TCR beta sequences pointed to both CMV infection and matching HLA type. Study findings and constraints: The response measured ex vivo was dominated by TCR beta clonotypes (HLA-C-restricted and CMV-specific).

MiXCR, run by TCRdb on the reads, gives a single entry per CDR3 protein. In the table there are 650,000 to 900,000 distinct CDR3 sequences, 30% to 35% of which are singletons. The sequenced sample was cultured CD8+ T cells from PBMCs, obtained from culture after CMV antigen stimulation. The rearrangement joins TRBV12-3 or TRBV12-4 to TRBJ2-4; D is undetermined. This sequence originates from a human donor in good health (CMV status not recorded). Some clones in this sample may be carry-over from other donors' samples. The CDR3 loop reads CASSTEMDKNIQYF. In DNA form, the CDR3 reads TGTGCCAGCAGCACCGAAATGGACAAAAACATTCAGTACTTC.